These T cell receptor beta chains were read from a single sample in a study of blood T cell repertoires in COVID-19. The repertoire was sequenced with immunoSEQ multiplex PCR; TCRdb's copy has only in-frame clones and lacks some. The repertoire has fewer than 200,000 clones, roughly 81% of them found once; the top ten carry 8.3%. What was sequenced was peripheral blood. All receptors come from a woman between 55 and 75 years old with COVID-19, enrolled during active disease. Each CDR3 is given with its conserved first and last residue. D genes are given only for firm matches. Rows give clone size only sometimes, using once, few, many, or a class for an expanded clone.

j_gene	v_gene	abundance	d_gene	CDR3nt	CDR3aa
TRBJ1-2	TRBV20-1	NA	NA	TGCAGTGCTAGTTGGGGCGGCTACACCTTC	CSASWGGYTF
TRBJ2-3	TRBV6-1	few	TRBD2	TGTGCCAGCAGTGAGTTTCGGACTAGCGGTACATCCACAGATACGCAGTATTTT	CASSEFRTSGTSTDTQYF
TRBJ2-1	TRBV7-6	NA	TRBD2	TGTGCCAGCAGCTTACGGGTAGCGGGCTCCTACAATGAGCAGTTCTTC	CASSLRVAGSYNEQFF
TRBJ1-1	TRBV30	NA	NA	TGTGCCTGGTGTCAGGGGATGAACACTGAAGCTTTCTTT	CAWCQGMNTEAFF
TRBJ2-5	TRBV6-6	once	NA	TGTGCCAGCAGCCGCGGGACTTTACGAGGGGAGACCCAGTACTTC	CASSRGTLRGETQYF
TRBJ1-5	TRBV2	NA	NA	TGTGCCAGCAGTGTGATGGACAGCCTCAATCAGCCCCAGCATTTT	CASSVMDSLNQPQHF
TRBJ2-3	TRBV12-5	once	TRBD2	TGTGCTAGTGGTCCCCGGACTAGCGGGCGGACAGATACGCAGTATTTT	CASGPRTSGRTDTQYF
TRBJ1-4	TRBV7-2	few	NA	TGTGCCAGCAGCTTCTCTCGCCCCCGGGGGAATGAAAAACTGTTTTTT	CASSFSRPRGNEKLFF
TRBJ1-6	TRBV30	NA	NA	TGTGCCTGGCTATCAGGGAGGGGTTCACCCCTCCACTTT	CAWLSGRGSPLHF
TRBJ2-7	TRBV5-1	NA	TRBD1	TGCGCCAGCAGCTTGGGAGGGACAGGGATCTACGAGCAGTACTTC	CASSLGGTGIYEQYF
TRBJ1-2	TRBV19	NA	TRBD1	TGTGCCAGTAGCGGACAGGGAGATAGAACGGACTATGGCTACACCTTC	CASSGQGDRTDYGYTF
TRBJ1-5	TRBV4-2	NA	NA	TGTGCCAGCAGCCGACAGGTCGGCAGCAATCAGCCCCAGCATTTT	CASSRQVGSNQPQHF
TRBJ1-5	TRBV18	NA	NA	TGTGCCAGCTCATGGCAGGGTAGCAATCAGCCCCAGCATTTT	CASSWQGSNQPQHF
TRBJ1-2	TRBV6-5	NA	NA	TGTGCCAGCAGCCAAATTGAAGGAGTACATGGCTACACCTTC	CASSQIEGVHGYTF
TRBJ1-6	TRBV6-4	once	TRBD1	TGTGCCAGCAGTCCACAGGGGCAAAATTCACCCCTCCACTTT	CASSPQGQNSPLHF
TRBJ1-6	TRBV7-8	NA	TRBD1	TGTGCCAGCAGTTCTAGACAGGGACGGAGTTGGTCACCCCTCCACTTT	CASSSRQGRSWSPLHF
TRBJ1-5	TRBV18	NA	NA	TGTGCCAGCTCACCACAGGGGGTTAGCAATCAGCCCCAGCATTTT	CASSPQGVSNQPQHF
TRBJ2-3	TRBV18	NA	TRBD2	TGTGCCAGCTCACCTCCGCGGGAGAGATCCGATACGCAGTATTTT	CASSPPRERSDTQYF
TRBJ2-7	TRBV2	NA	TRBD2	TGTGCCAGCGGGGGGGAACGGGTGCCGGGCGAGCAGTACTTC	CASGGERVPGEQYF
TRBJ1-2	TRBV7-8	NA	TRBD1	TGTGCCAGCAGCTTATACAGGGGGCCCAACTATGGCTACACCTTC	CASSLYRGPNYGYTF
TRBJ1-2	TRBV6-5	NA	TRBD1	TGTGCCAGCAGTTACACCGGGACAGGGGCCTATGGCTACACCTTC	CASSYTGTGAYGYTF
TRBJ2-5	TRBV6-6	NA	NA	TGTGCCAGCAGTTACTTGTGGAGGGAGACCCAGTACTTC	CASSYLWRETQYF
TRBJ1-1	TRBV12-3/TRBV12-4	NA	NA	TGTGCCAGCAGAGCGGGGAACACTGAAGCTTTCTTT	CASRAGNTEAFF
TRBJ2-1	TRBV27	NA	TRBD2	TGTGCCAGCAAAATCGGGACTAGCGGGAGTGATGAGCAGTTCTTC	CASKIGTSGSDEQFF
TRBJ2-2	TRBV6-5	NA	NA	TGTGCCAGCAGTATGACAGGTACCGGGGAGCTGTTTTTT	CASSMTGTGELFF
TRBJ1-1	TRBV9	NA	TRBD1	TGTGCCAGCAGCGTTGGACAGGGGGCTTACACTGAAGCTTTCTTT	CASSVGQGAYTEAFF
TRBJ2-1	TRBV3-1/TRBV3-2	NA	TRBD2	TGTGCCAGCAGCCAAGATGCGGGACTAGCGCTACAGTTCTTC	CASSQDAGLALQFF
TRBJ1-2	TRBV19	NA	NA	TGTGCCAGTAGTCCCATGAGGGAAAACTATGGCTACACCTTC	CASSPMRENYGYTF
TRBJ1-5	TRBV15	NA	NA	TGTGCCACCAGCAAAGAGGTGACTTCTAATCAGCCCCAGCATTTT	CATSKEVTSNQPQHF
TRBJ1-2	TRBV15	NA	TRBD1	TGTGCCACCAGCAGAGATCCCACAGGGGCTGATGGCTACACCTTC	CATSRDPTGADGYTF
TRBJ1-6	TRBV27	many	NA	TGTGCCAGCAGCCAGGGTAATTCACCCCTCCACTTT	CASSQGNSPLHF
TRBJ1-2	TRBV7-2	NA	NA	TGTGCCAGCAGCTTCAGGCATGGCTACGCCTTC	CASSFRHGYAF
TRBJ1-1	TRBV29-1	NA	TRBD1	TGCAGCGCAGACAGGGGGCTCACTGAAGCTTTCTTT	CSADRGLTEAFF